This T cell receptor (beta chain) was documented in a study of shared clonotypes between healthy human individuals. CDR3 length equals 12 residues. V lost 5 bases and J 2 bases, leaving 5 bases between the germline ends. Germline V gives CDR1 SEHNR, CDR2 FQNEAQ (reference sequence). Using immunoSEQ multiplex PCR, the repertoire was profiled, and TCRdb retains in-frame clones only, with some absent. This repertoire shows some 500,000 clones, about 96% found once; its top ten account for about 0.067%. The sample comprised naive CD4+ T cells sorted from blood. Regarding subset: CD45RA+ positively selected. The sequence derives from a woman aged 25 to 39 in good health. The rearrangement uses TRBV7-9 and TRBJ2-3; D is unclear. CDR3 protein: CASSTLTDTQYF. The CDR3, as DNA: TGTGCCAGCAGCACTCTCACAGATACGCAGTATTTT. Variable domain in full (rest from reference TRBV7-9 and TRBJ2-3): DTGVSQNPRHKITKRGQNVTFRCDPISEHNRLYWYRQTLGQGPEFLTYFQNEAQLEKSRLLSDRFSAERPKGSFSTLEIQRTEQGDSAMYLCASSTLTDTQYFGPGTRLTVL.